This TCR beta chain was captured by sequencing in a study of blood T cell repertoires in COVID-19. In the study overall: Specimens from acute and convalescent COVID-19 originated in the United States, Italy and Spain. PBMCs, B-cell-depleted T cells, or T cells were the source of the cDNA or gDNA that made up the material.

Clones were sequenced by immunoSEQ multiplex PCR, and TCRdb holds only the in-frame ones, with some missing. The repertoire includes roughly 250,000 clones, around 87% of them detected once, and about 1.5% sits in the top ten. Participants spanned ages about 18 to 90 years and resided in around 25 US areas. This TCR derives from a woman aged 45-65 years who had recovered from COVID-19. Sequences were obtained from PBMCs or T cells enriched from blood (not recorded which).

CDR3 DNA: TGTGCCAGCAGGGGGCCGAAAAAAAACTATGGCTACACCTTC. It encodes CASRGPKKNYGYTF. The rearrangement links TRBV6-4 to TRBJ1-2; D possibly corresponds to TRBD1 (5 bases). The CDR3 consists of 14 residues. The germline V gene has CDR1 MRHNA and CDR2 SNTAGT. V lost 6 bases, J lost 2 bases, and 13 bases lay in between.